This is a list of T cell receptor beta chains from one sample in a study of cytomegalovirus exposure and HLA in healthy donors. Assay: immunoSEQ multiplex PCR; the TCRdb copy retains only in-frame clones and omits some. The sample yields more than 85,000 clones, less than 85% seen once. The sequencing input was PBMCs. All receptors derive from a man aged 35 to 55 in good health and CMV-seropositive. CDR3s include the opening cysteine and the closing phenylalanine or tryptophan. The order of the fields is D gene, clone size, V gene, J gene, CDR3 DNA, CDR3 protein. A D gene is named only where the DNA matches it firmly. Where a row states a size, it is once, few, many or the class of an expanded clone; other rows omit it.

D gene: .
clone size: .
V gene: TRBV27
J gene: TRBJ1-5
CDR3 DNA: TGTGCCAGCAGTTCTGGACAGTCAGGCAATCAGCCCCAGCATTTT
CDR3 protein: CASSSGQSGNQPQHF

D gene: TRBD2
clone size: .
V gene: TRBV6-5
J gene: TRBJ2-3
CDR3 DNA: TGTGCCAGCAGTTACGGGAGCGGGGGGGCAAGGGATACGCAGTATTTT
CDR3 protein: CASSYGSGGARDTQYF

D gene: .
clone size: .
V gene: TRBV9
J gene: TRBJ1-4
CDR3 DNA: TGTGCCAGCAGCCCGGTGGGGGGGTTAGGGGAAAAACTGTTTTTT
CDR3 protein: CASSPVGGLGEKLFF

D gene: .
clone size: .
V gene: TRBV28
J gene: TRBJ2-1
CDR3 DNA: TGTGCCAGCAGTTCGAGGACAGCGAGCTCCTACAATGAGCAGTTCTTC
CDR3 protein: CASSSRTASSYNEQFF

D gene: TRBD1
clone size: .
V gene: TRBV7-2
J gene: TRBJ2-2
CDR3 DNA: TGTGCCAGCAGCTTTACAGGGGGCACCGGGGAGCTGTTTTTT
CDR3 protein: CASSFTGGTGELFF

D gene: .
clone size: .
V gene: TRBV6-6
J gene: TRBJ2-1
CDR3 DNA: TGTGCCAGCAGTCTTCCGGAGGCCGGGCAGTTCTTC
CDR3 protein: CASSLPEAGQFF

D gene: .
clone size: .
V gene: TRBV11-3
J gene: TRBJ2-1
CDR3 DNA: TGTGCCAGCAGCCCACGGACAGGAGGGAATGAGCAGTTCTTC
CDR3 protein: CASSPRTGGNEQFF

D gene: .
clone size: .
V gene: TRBV7-8
J gene: TRBJ2-5
CDR3 DNA: TGTGCCAGCAGCTTCGCAGATCCAGAGACCCAGTACTTC
CDR3 protein: CASSFADPETQYF

D gene: .
clone size: few
V gene: TRBV7-3
J gene: TRBJ1-5
CDR3 DNA: TGTGCCAGCAGCTTGACAGGTAATCAGCCCCAGCATTTT
CDR3 protein: CASSLTGNQPQHF

D gene: .
clone size: .
V gene: TRBV6-5
J gene: TRBJ2-7
CDR3 DNA: TGTGCCAGCAGTTACGGGGGCGGGAGAACCTACGAGCAGTACTTC
CDR3 protein: CASSYGGGRTYEQYF

D gene: .
clone size: few
V gene: TRBV6-5
J gene: TRBJ1-2
CDR3 DNA: TGTGCCAGCAGTAACGCCTACAGTGATCATGGCTACACCTTC
CDR3 protein: CASSNAYSDHGYTF

D gene: .
clone size: once
V gene: TRBV5-4
J gene: TRBJ2-3
CDR3 DNA: TGTGCCAGCAGCTTGGGAGGCGGCGCAGATACGCAGTATTTT
CDR3 protein: CASSLGGGADTQYF

D gene: .
clone size: few
V gene: TRBV29-1
J gene: TRBJ2-3
CDR3 DNA: TGCAGCGTTGACGGTCCTGCTGATACGCAGTATTTT
CDR3 protein: CSVDGPADTQYF

D gene: .
clone size: once
V gene: TRBV14
J gene: TRBJ2-7
CDR3 DNA: TGTGCCAGCAGCCAAGGGGTGCCGGGGGAGCAGTACTTC
CDR3 protein: CASSQGVPGEQYF

D gene: .
clone size: .
V gene: TRBV1
J gene: TRBJ2-1
CDR3 DNA: TGCACCAGCAGCATCCAACCGGGACAGGGTTACAATGAGCAGTTCTTC
CDR3 protein: CTSSIQPGQGYNEQFF

D gene: TRBD1
clone size: .
V gene: TRBV6-6
J gene: TRBJ1-6
CDR3 DNA: TGTGCCAGCAGTTACGGGACAGGGATTATACCCCTCCACTTT
CDR3 protein: CASSYGTGIIPLHF

D gene: TRBD1
clone size: .
V gene: TRBV7-6
J gene: TRBJ1-1
CDR3 DNA: TGTGCCAGCAGCCAACAGGGGGCAGGTAGCACTGAAGCTTTCTTT
CDR3 protein: CASSQQGAGSTEAFF

D gene: .
clone size: .
V gene: TRBV28
J gene: TRBJ1-2
CDR3 DNA: TGTGCCAGCAGCCGGGATGGGTCTACTCCTAGGGATGGCTACACCTTC
CDR3 protein: CASSRDGSTPRDGYTF

D gene: .
clone size: .
V gene: TRBV30
J gene: TRBJ1-1
CDR3 DNA: TGTGCCTGGACGGGGGGGAACACTGAAGCTTTCTTT
CDR3 protein: CAWTGGNTEAFF

D gene: TRBD2
clone size: once
V gene: TRBV4-3
J gene: TRBJ2-5
CDR3 DNA: TGCGCCAGCAGCCAAGAGACCAGCGGGGGGGAAGAGACCCAGTACTTC
CDR3 protein: CASSQETSGGEETQYF

D gene: .
clone size: few
V gene: TRBV6-5
J gene: TRBJ2-3
CDR3 DNA: TGTGCCAGCAGACTAGGCCGTAGCGCTCCAGATACGCAGTATTTT
CDR3 protein: CASRLGRSAPDTQYF

D gene: TRBD2
clone size: few
V gene: TRBV7-2
J gene: TRBJ2-4
CDR3 DNA: TGTGCCAGCAGCTCCCCAGCCTCTCAGCGGGGGTTAAACAGTCAGTACTTC
CDR3 protein: CASSSPASQRGLNSQYF